This is a list of T cell receptor beta chains from one sample in a study of PD-1 blockade in classical Hodgkin lymphoma. Clones were read by immunoSEQ multiplex PCR, and TCRdb kept only the in-frame ones, dropping some. Counted here are 46,000 or so clones, about 73% occurring once; the ten biggest clones make up roughly 9.6%. The sample was peripheral blood mononuclear cells (PBMCs), taken at baseline. These receptors all come from a human donor with classical Hodgkin lymphoma. Both conserved end residues are part of each CDR3. The order of the fields is V gene, clone size, D gene, J gene, CDR3 DNA, CDR3 protein. A D gene is named only where the DNA matches it firmly. Clone size is shown for a subset of rows, as once, few, many or a class of expanded clone.

>TRBV9|.|.|TRBJ1-2
TGTGCCAGCAGCGTAGAAGGCAGCACCCTAGGTGGCTACACCTTC
CASSVEGSTLGGYTF
>TRBV2|.|.|TRBJ1-5
TGTGCCAGCAGACAGCTCTTCGGCAATCAGCCCCAGCATTTT
CASRQLFGNQPQHF
>TRBV5-1|.|TRBD1|TRBJ1-5
TGCGCCAGCAGCCGGACAGGGGGCCAAAATCAGCCCCAGCATTTT
CASSRTGGQNQPQHF
>TRBV15|.|.|TRBJ2-3
TGTGCCACCAGCAGAGATCGGGCAGGGTTTGGTACAGATACGCAGTATTTT
CATSRDRAGFGTDTQYF
>TRBV30|.|.|TRBJ2-7
TGTGCCTGGAGTAGCGACAGCCTATGGCAGTACTTC
CAWSSDSLWQYF
>TRBV19|few|.|TRBJ1-1
TGTGCCAGTACCCCTCTACTTTCTGGCGCCACTGAAGCTTTCTTT
CASTPLLSGATEAFF
>TRBV5-6|few|.|TRBJ1-4
TGTGCCAGCAGCTTTTCCCCGGCTGCAACTAATGAAAAACTGTTTTTT
CASSFSPAATNEKLFF
>TRBV6-5|.|.|TRBJ1-2
TGTGCCACCCGAACCGGGGCGGACCAAGGACGAGGCTACACCTTC
CATRTGADQGRGYTF
>TRBV2|few|.|TRBJ1-2
TGTGCCAGCAGTGGGCTCCCCCTGGACTATGGCTACACCTTC
CASSGLPLDYGYTF
>TRBV19|.|.|TRBJ2-2
TGTGCCAGCAGTAGAGGGGGGGGCACCACCGGGGAGCTGTTTTTT
CASSRGGGTTGELFF
>TRBV11-2|few|.|TRBJ2-5
TGTGCCAGCAGCTTAACAGGGGAGACCCAGTACTTC
CASSLTGETQYF
>TRBV6-5|.|TRBD2|TRBJ2-5
TGTGCCAGCAGTTTGGGACTAGCGGGGGGTAGGGAGACCCAGTACTTC
CASSLGLAGGRETQYF
>TRBV6-1|.|.|TRBJ2-7
TGTGCCAGCAGTCGGACAGCGAATTACGAGCAGTACTTC
CASSRTANYEQYF
>TRBV30|.|.|TRBJ1-6
TGTGCCTGGGAGCGGATGGATAATTCACCCCTCCACTTT
CAWERMDNSPLHF
>TRBV4-1|.|TRBD1|TRBJ1-4
TGCGCCAGCAGCCAAGCACTCTTAGGACAGGGAAGTGAAAAACTGTTTTTT
CASSQALLGQGSEKLFF
>TRBV13|.|TRBD1|TRBJ1-2
TGTGCCAGCAGCTTAGGGCAGGGGGCTTCTGGCTACACCTTC
CASSLGQGASGYTF
>TRBV9|.|TRBD1|TRBJ1-5
TGTGCCAGCAGCCAGGGGGGTCAGCCCCAGCATTTT
CASSQGGQPQHF
>TRBV19|.|.|TRBJ1-2
TGTGCCAGTAGTGACCCCTACGATAACTATGGCTACACCTTC
CASSDPYDNYGYTF
>TRBV5-1|.|.|TRBJ1-4
TGCGCCAGCAGCTTGAGCGGGGGAACTAATGAAAAACTGTTTTTT
CASSLSGGTNEKLFF
>TRBV2|.|TRBD1|TRBJ1-2
TGTGCCAGCAGTAGACAACAGGGGGTCCTCGGCTACACCTTC
CASSRQQGVLGYTF
>TRBV6-4|.|.|TRBJ1-1
TGTGCCAGCAAGTACCACGGACAAGAGAACACTGAAGCTTTCTTT
CASKYHGQENTEAFF
>TRBV9|few|.|TRBJ1-4
TGTGCCAGCAGCGTAACCCCCGGGGGCGAAAAACTGTTTTTT
CASSVTPGGEKLFF
>TRBV28|.|.|TRBJ1-1
TGTGCCAGCATCCCCCCCGTGACTTACTCCACTGAAGCTTTCTTT
CASIPPVTYSTEAFF
>TRBV7-6|.|.|TRBJ1-1
TGTGCCAGCAGCTTAATCGCCAGGGAAGCTTTCTTT
CASSLIAREAFF
>TRBV29-1|once|TRBD1|TRBJ2-2
TGCGGGACCGGACAGGGGGCCACCGGGGAGCTGTTTTTT
CGTGQGATGELFF
>TRBV4-1|.|.|TRBJ1-1
TGCGCCAGCAGCCAGTTTTCAGGCGGGAACACTGAAGCTTTCTTT
CASSQFSGGNTEAFF
>TRBV19|medium-sized|TRBD2|TRBJ2-1
TGTGCCAGTAGTATAGAAACTCCGGCTAGCGGGGGGATCTACAATGAGCAGTTCTTC
CASSIETPASGGIYNEQFF
>TRBV21-1|once|.|TRBJ2-3
TGTGCCAGCAGCCTTCCAGCGAGGGGGCAAGGCACAGATACGCAGTATTTT
CASSLPARGQGTDTQYF
>TRBV27|.|TRBD1|TRBJ2-7
TGTGCCAGCAGTTCGACAGGGGACGAGCAGTACTTC
CASSSTGDEQYF
>TRBV7-3|once|.|TRBJ2-7
TGTGCCAGCAGCTTGACAGGCCACGAGCAGTACTTC
CASSLTGHEQYF
>TRBV5-1|.|TRBD1|TRBJ2-7
TGCGCCAGCAGCATCACCGGGACAGGGGAATCCGAGCAGTACTTC
CASSITGTGESEQYF
>TRBV2|.|.|TRBJ1-1
TGTGCCAGCGGGGGTAGGGGGGGTACGCACACTGAAGCTTTCTTT
CASGGRGGTHTEAFF
>TRBV5-1|.|TRBD1|TRBJ2-5
TGCGCCAGCAGCTGGGGGACAGGGGGCCCTTCGACCCAGTACTTC
CASSWGTGGPSTQYF
>TRBV5-1|.|.|TRBJ2-3
TGCGCCAGCAGCTTTAGGACCAGCACAGATACGCAGTATTTT
CASSFRTSTDTQYF
>TRBV6-5|.|.|TRBJ1-1
TGTGCCAGCAGTCTCGGGGCAGCGAACACTGAAGCTTTCTTT
CASSLGAANTEAFF
>TRBV5-1|few|.|TRBJ1-1
TGCGCCAGCAGCTTGGAGGTGGCAGGGGCTGAAGCTTTCTTT
CASSLEVAGAEAFF
>TRBV30|medium-sized|.|TRBJ1-5
TGTGCCTGGAGTGCCCGACAAAATCAGCCCCAGCATTTT
CAWSARQNQPQHF
>TRBV7-9|.|.|TRBJ1-6
TGTGCCAGCAGCTCCCAGGGACATAATTCACCCCTCCACTTT
CASSSQGHNSPLHF
>TRBV7-9|.|.|TRBJ2-2
TGTGCCAGCAGCGGGGGGCAAACCGGGGAGCTGTTTTTT
CASSGGQTGELFF
>TRBV5-1|.|.|TRBJ1-1
TGCGCCAGCAGCTTGGCCCAGCGTGGCACTGAAGCTTTCTTT
CASSLAQRGTEAFF
>TRBV25-1|few|.|TRBJ1-2
TGTGCCAGCAGTGACGGAAGCTATGGCTACACCTTC
CASSDGSYGYTF
>TRBV5-8|.|TRBD2|TRBJ2-5
TGTGCCAGCAGCCAGGGACTAGCGGGGGCTCAAGAGACCCAGTACTTC
CASSQGLAGAQETQYF
>TRBV4-1|.|.|TRBJ2-2
TGCGCCAGCAGCCCGGGACCGACCCAGGGGCCAGGTACCGGGGAGCTGTTTTTT
CASSPGPTQGPGTGELFF
>TRBV9|few|.|TRBJ1-1
TGTGCCAGCAGCGTAGCTGGGAAGCCTATTGAAGCTTTCTTT
CASSVAGKPIEAFF
>TRBV19|few|.|TRBJ1-1
TGTGCCAGTAGTAGACAGATAACGAACACTGAAGCTTTCTTT
CASSRQITNTEAFF
>TRBV6-4|.|TRBD2|TRBJ2-3
TGTGCCAGCAGTCCAACAGCGGGAGGGGCAGATACGCAGTATTTT
CASSPTAGGADTQYF
>TRBV30|once|.|TRBJ1-1
TGTGCCTGGAGTGTACAAGTGGGGGTGACAGATGAAGCTTTCTTT
CAWSVQVGVTDEAFF
>TRBV7-7|few|.|TRBJ2-1
TGTGCTAGCAGCCCCTCGGGACTCACGGAGCAGTTCTTC
CASSPSGLTEQFF
>TRBV12-5|.|.|TRBJ2-4
TGTGCTAGTGGTTTCCAGGGGCTTAAGGACATTCAGTACTTC
CASGFQGLKDIQYF
>TRBV9|.|.|TRBJ2-5
TGTGCCAGCAGCCCAGCGGGCGAGACCCAGTACTTC
CASSPAGETQYF
>TRBV5-8|.|.|TRBJ2-7
TGTGCCAGCAGGGGGGGCCCCGCAACCGGGCACTTC
CASRGGPATGHF
>TRBV19|few|.|TRBJ1-2
TGTGCCAGTAGTATGGATCCGGGTTGGGGCTACACCTTC
CASSMDPGWGYTF
>TRBV28|.|.|TRBJ1-1
TGTGCCAGCAGTTTACTATCCGACGTACCGAACACTGAAGCTTTCTTT
CASSLLSDVPNTEAFF
>TRBV6-5|.|.|TRBJ2-7
TGTGCCAGCAGTTACTCGACAGGGAGGGACTACGAGCAGTACTTC
CASSYSTGRDYEQYF
>TRBV5-1|.|.|TRBJ2-5
TGCGCCAGCAGCTTGGGCAGACTCCAAGAGACCCAGTACTTC
CASSLGRLQETQYF
>TRBV2|once|TRBD1|TRBJ1-2
TGTGCCAGCAGGGACGGGACAGCAGGAGCTAACTATGGCTACACCTTC
CASRDGTAGANYGYTF
>TRBV5-1|.|.|TRBJ2-5
TGCGCCAGCAGCTTTATATCCGGGGAGACCCAGTACTTC
CASSFISGETQYF
>TRBV7-8|.|.|TRBJ1-4
TGTGCCAGCAGCACCGGACCGCGTGGGTGGAAACTGTTTTTT
CASSTGPRGWKLFF
>TRBV13|.|.|TRBJ1-1
TGTGCCAGCAGCTCGGTCCGACAGGTTGAAGCTTTCTTT
CASSSVRQVEAFF
>TRBV11-2|few|.|TRBJ1-1
TGTGCCAGCAGCTTTTTAGAGGGGGTAGGTAACACTGAAGCTTTCTTT
CASSFLEGVGNTEAFF